This TCR beta chain emerged from a study of T cell changes during pregnancy in multiple sclerosis. Assay: immunoSEQ multiplex PCR; the TCRdb copy retains only in-frame clones and omits some. The sample contains about 12,000 clones, about 88% of which appear only once. The sample was CD8+ T cells from peripheral blood mononuclear cells, taken in the second trimester of pregnancy. The receptor was derived from a female donor in good health, enrolled as a control in a pregnancy study.

CDR3 sequence reads: CASSAGVTGELFF. Written as DNA, the CDR3 is TGCGCCAGCAGCGCAGGGGTCACCGGGGAGCTGTTTTTT. The V gene is TRBV10-1, the J gene TRBJ2-2; D perhaps matches TRBD1 (6 bases). Germline loops: CDR1 WNHNN, CDR2 SYGVQD (reference sequence). The CDR3 sequence is 13 residues long. V was clipped by 6 bases and J by 4 bases, with 9 bases between them.